The clone carrying this T cell receptor (beta chain) turned up a few times. Its matching antigen is unknown. TCRdb re-called the reads with MiXCR, one entry per CDR3 protein. Here the sample spans about 310,000 distinct CDR3 sequences, roughly 17% being singletons. V lost 4 bases and J lost 9; bases outside the gene matches: 8. CDR1 is SGHNT, CDR2 YYREEE, per germline (reference sequence). The length of the CDR3 is 14 residues. The sample originates from a study of T cell repertoires in cytomegalovirus infection. The wider study: Carrying CMV and the relevant HLA type showed in public TCR beta signatures.

Overall study results and limits: CMV carriers having the relevant HLA were flagged by cumulative public TCR beta family frequency. Dominating the ex vivo response were TCR beta clonotypes that were CMV-specific and HLA-C-restricted.

The sample was PBMCs. The J gene is TRBJ2-5, the V gene TRBV5-4, with TRBD2 identical over 11 bases. This sequence originates from a human donor in good health (CMV status not recorded). Some clones in this sample may be carry-over from other donors' samples. In DNA form, the CDR3 reads TGTGCCAGCAGCGCGACTAGCGGGGTCCCGGCCCAGTACTTC. Its protein is CASSATSGVPAQYF.